These T cell receptor beta chains were read from a single sample in a study of glioma-infiltrating T cells after dendritic cell vaccination. The assay was immunoSEQ multiplex PCR, and TCRdb's table has in-frame clones only and misses some. This sample has roughly 100,000 clones, with nearly 90% found just once. Here the sequenced sample was blood, taken after dendritic cell vaccination. These TCRs come from a human donor with glioblastoma. Each CDR3 is given with its conserved first and last residue. The D gene is left open where the match is weak. Size is omitted from some rows. Given values are once, few, many or a class for expanded clones.

TRBJ2-7,.,TRBV14,.,12,CASSPQGGTQYF,TGTGCCAGCAGCCCCCAAGGAGGTACCCAGTACTTC
TRBJ2-5,TRBD2,TRBV30,few,15,CAWSVLQRGGGAQYF,TGTGCCTGGAGTGTATTGCAGCGGGGAGGCGGGGCCCAGTACTTC
TRBJ2-5,TRBD2,TRBV11-2,.,15,CASSVQRGPQETQYF,TGTGCCAGCAGCGTTCAGCGGGGGCCCCAAGAGACCCAGTACTTC
TRBJ2-7,TRBD2,TRBV18,.,18,CASSPPGLAGAGGVEQYF,TGTGCCAGCTCACCCCCGGGACTAGCGGGAGCCGGGGGGGTCGAGCAGTACTTC
TRBJ2-3,.,TRBV5-1,.,16,CASSLAPTDSTDTQYF,TGCGCCAGCAGCTTGGCCCCGACAGATAGCACAGATACGCAGTATTTT
TRBJ1-1,.,TRBV7-8,once,14,CASSRIDRNTEAFF,TGTGCCAGCAGTCGTATAGACAGGAACACTGAAGCTTTCTTT
TRBJ2-7,TRBD2,TRBV5-5,.,16,CASSPGLAGVFYEQYF,TGTGCCAGCAGCCCCGGGTTAGCGGGAGTGTTTTACGAGCAGTACTTC
TRBJ2-3,.,TRBV7-6,few,14,CASSLMEPPDTQYF,TGTGCCAGCAGCTTGATGGAGCCCCCAGATACGCAGTATTTT
TRBJ2-3,.,TRBV10-2,.,15,CASSGDRRSADTQYF,TGCGCCAGCAGTGGCGACAGGCGATCCGCGGATACGCAGTATTTT
TRBJ2-5,.,TRBV5-1,.,15,CASSQTGILQETQYF,TGCGCCAGCAGCCAAACAGGGATTCTTCAAGAGACCCAGTACTTC
TRBJ2-5,.,TRBV27,.,13,CASSPREWETQYF,TGTGCCAGCAGTCCTAGGGAGTGGGAGACCCAGTACTTC
TRBJ1-2,.,TRBV2,.,14,CASLKGGANYGYTF,TGTGCCTCCTTGAAAGGGGGGGCTAACTATGGCTACACCTTC
TRBJ2-5,TRBD1,TRBV27,.,15,CASSRQGLAQETQYF,TGTGCCAGCAGTCGACAGGGTCTAGCCCAAGAGACCCAGTACTTC
TRBJ1-4,TRBD1,TRBV5-6,.,15,CASSLDRGGIGKLFF,TGTGCCAGCAGCTTGGACAGGGGAGGTATTGGAAAACTGTTTTTT
TRBJ2-7,TRBD2,TRBV19,.,16,CASSPRELAGSYEQYF,TGTGCCAGTAGCCCTCGGGAGCTAGCGGGCTCCTACGAGCAGTACTTC
TRBJ2-1,.,TRBV5-1,.,13,CASSLLMADEQFF,TGCGCCAGCAGCTTGCTCATGGCGGATGAGCAGTTCTTC
TRBJ2-5,.,TRBV7-2,.,15,CASSFRGLFRETQYF,TGTGCCAGCAGCTTCAGGGGCCTGTTCCGAGAGACCCAGTACTTC
TRBJ1-1,.,TRBV7-6,.,16,CASSLAGPGVNTEAFF,TGTGCCAGCAGCTTAGCAGGCCCGGGAGTGAACACTGAAGCTTTCTTT
TRBJ2-6,TRBD2,TRBV30,few,15,CAWSVLAGGANVLTF,TGTGCCTGGAGTGTACTAGCGGGGGGGGCCAACGTCCTGACTTTC
TRBJ1-3,.,TRBV6-6,.,13,CASSSNSGNTIYF,TGTGCCAGCAGTTCCAACTCTGGAAACACCATATATTTT
TRBJ2-3,TRBD2,TRBV7-9,.,16,CASTLRTSGGTDTQYF,TGTGCCAGCACCCTCAGGACTAGCGGGGGCACAGATACGCAGTATTTT
TRBJ1-6,.,TRBV4-2,.,16,CASSQDFSRVFSPLHF,TGTGCCAGCAGCCAAGATTTTAGCAGGGTTTTTTCACCCCTCCACTTT
TRBJ1-2,.,TRBV9,.,17,CASSVAGGGSTGYGYTF,TGTGCCAGCAGCGTAGCAGGTGGGGGCTCAACGGGGTATGGCTACACCTTC
TRBJ1-4,.,TRBV7-8,.,14,CASSLGISGEKLFF,TGTGCCAGCAGCTTAGGTATTAGTGGTGAAAAACTGTTTTTT
TRBJ1-1,TRBD1,TRBV6-5,.,14,CASRGTGTYTEAFF,TGTGCCAGCAGGGGGACAGGGACGTACACTGAAGCTTTCTTT
TRBJ2-1,TRBD2,TRBV4-1,.,16,CASSQVTSGSYNEQFF,TGCGCCAGCAGCCAAGTCACTAGCGGATCCTACAATGAGCAGTTCTTC
TRBJ2-1,.,TRBV6-5,.,14,CASSPSRRGNEQFF,TGTGCCAGCAGTCCCTCTCGGCGGGGCAATGAGCAGTTCTTC
TRBJ2-3,TRBD1,TRBV2,.,16,CASSERMTGGTDTQYF,TGTGCCAGCAGTGAAAGGATGACAGGGGGCACAGATACGCAGTATTTT
TRBJ1-4,TRBD1,TRBV6-6,.,15,CASSNGQGAFEKLFF,TGTGCCAGCAGTAATGGACAGGGGGCTTTTGAAAAACTGTTTTTT
TRBJ1-2,TRBD1,TRBV6-4,.,15,CASSEGTGSNYGYTF,TGTGCCAGCAGTGAAGGGACAGGATCTAACTATGGCTACACCTTC
TRBJ2-6,.,TRBV5-6,.,17,CASSRYGSAPGANVLTF,TGTGCCAGCAGCCGCTATGGTTCTGCCCCTGGGGCCAACGTCCTGACTTTC
TRBJ1-5,.,TRBV19,.,14,CASSWGEGNQPQHF,TGTGCCAGTAGTTGGGGGGAAGGCAATCAGCCCCAGCATTTT
TRBJ1-5,TRBD1,TRBV4-1,.,15,CASSKGGQGHQPQHF,TGCGCCAGCAGCAAAGGCGGACAGGGTCATCAGCCCCAGCATTTT
TRBJ2-7,TRBD2,TRBV6-6,.,15,CASSPPSAGAYEQYF,TGTGCCAGCAGTCCTCCTTCCGCGGGAGCCTACGAGCAGTACTTC
TRBJ1-1,.,TRBV5-4,.,13,CASKGVRHTEAFF,TGTGCCAGCAAGGGGGTAAGGCACACTGAAGCTTTCTTT
TRBJ2-4,.,TRBV6-1,.,13,CASSEQGRHIQYF,TGTGCCAGCAGTGAACAGGGAAGACACATTCAGTACTTC
TRBJ1-1,TRBD1,TRBV19,once,14,CASSNRGPETEAFF,TGTGCCAGTAGTAACAGGGGGCCGGAGACTGAAGCTTTCTTT
TRBJ1-2,TRBD1,TRBV5-5,.,14,CASSLGTGTDGYTF,TGTGCCAGCAGCTTGGGGACAGGGACAGATGGCTACACCTTC
TRBJ2-7,TRBD1,TRBV18,once,17,CASSPISGTGNSYEQYF,TGTGCCAGCTCACCGATTTCCGGGACAGGCAACTCCTACGAGCAGTACTTC
TRBJ1-6,TRBD1,TRBV27,.,16,CASSSLTGHYNSPLHF,TGTGCCAGCAGTTCATTGACAGGGCACTATAATTCCCCCCTCCACTTT
TRBJ2-3,TRBD2,TRBV4-1,.,17,CASSQESRGGGTDTQYF,TGCGCCAGCAGCCAAGAGAGCCGGGGAGGGGGCACAGATACGCAGTATTTT
TRBJ2-5,.,TRBV9,once,16,CASSPHGGGLSETQYF,TGTGCCAGCAGCCCTCACGGAGGCGGCCTTTCAGAAACCCAGTACTTC
TRBJ1-5,TRBD1,TRBV12-5,.,14,CASGGDSNHQPQHF,TGTGCTAGTGGGGGGGACAGTAATCATCAGCCCCAGCATTTT
TRBJ2-1,TRBD2,TRBV9,.,17,CASRYPYAGVVYNEQFF,TGTGCCAGCAGATACCCCTACGCGGGGGTCGTCTACAATGAGCAGTTCTTC
TRBJ1-1,TRBD1,TRBV7-8,.,16,CASSTSRDRVNTEAFF,TGTGCCAGCAGCACGTCCCGGGACAGGGTGAACACTGAAGCTTTCTTT
TRBJ1-1,.,TRBV19,.,13,CASTGLVNTEAFF,TGTGCCAGTACAGGGTTGGTGAACACTGAAGCTTTCTTT
TRBJ1-5,.,TRBV19,.,15,CASSINLSYNQPQHF,TGTGCCAGTAGTATCAACTTGAGCTACAATCAGCCCCAGCATTTT
TRBJ2-7,.,TRBV6-5,.,12,CASTNPGYEQYF,TGTGCCAGCACCAACCCGGGCTACGAGCAGTACTTC
TRBJ2-7,.,TRBV6-5,.,13,CASSRPGTYEQYF,TGTGCCAGCAGTCGCCCAGGTACCTACGAGCAGTACTTC
TRBJ2-5,TRBD1,TRBV5-1,.,14,CASSLGTGGETQYF,TGCGCCAGCAGCCTCGGGACAGGGGGAGAGACCCAGTACTTC
TRBJ1-4,.,TRBV30,.,14,CAWSGGGMNEKLFF,TGTGCCTGGAGTGGTGGGGGGATGAATGAAAAACTGTTTTTT
TRBJ2-2,TRBD2,TRBV5-1,few,16,CASSSISGRIPGELFF,TGCGCCAGCAGCTCAATTAGCGGGAGGATCCCGGGGGAGCTGTTTTTT